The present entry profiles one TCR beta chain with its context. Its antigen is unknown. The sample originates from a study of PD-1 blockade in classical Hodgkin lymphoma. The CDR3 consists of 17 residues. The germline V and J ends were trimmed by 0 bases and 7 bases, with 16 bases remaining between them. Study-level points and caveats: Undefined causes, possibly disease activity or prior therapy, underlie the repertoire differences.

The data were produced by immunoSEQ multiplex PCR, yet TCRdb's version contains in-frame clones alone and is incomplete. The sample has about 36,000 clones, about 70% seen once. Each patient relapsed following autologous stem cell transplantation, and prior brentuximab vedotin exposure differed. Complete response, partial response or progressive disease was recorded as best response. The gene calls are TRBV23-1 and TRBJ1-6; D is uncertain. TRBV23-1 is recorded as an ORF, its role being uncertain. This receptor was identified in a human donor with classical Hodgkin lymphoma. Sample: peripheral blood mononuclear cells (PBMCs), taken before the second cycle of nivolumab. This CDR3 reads CASSQSRVESQNSPLHF. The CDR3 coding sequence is TGCGCCAGCAGTCAATCGCGGGTAGAATCCCAAAATTCACCCCTCCACTTT.